This T cell receptor (beta chain) was captured in a study of shared clonotypes between healthy human individuals. Samples underwent the assay at deep level. Profiling relied on immunoSEQ multiplex PCR, and the TCRdb table lists in-frame clones only, not all of them. The sample includes a few hundred thousand clones, approximately 79% of them seen just once. A word on this clone: What it binds is not known.

Study-wide points: Estimated clonotype richness was generally higher in naive than memory subsets. In having few donors, the study represented limited genetic and exposure-history diversity.

This CDR3 has 17 amino acids. Trimming removed 11 bases at V and 3 bases at J, with 28 bases between. Germline V gene lookup returns CDR1 LNHDA and CDR2 SQIVND (reference sequence). The sample consisted of memory CD4+ T cells sorted from blood. Stated subset: CD45RA-negative fraction. The rearrangement uses TRBV19 and TRBJ1-1, with a weak D call TRBD1 (5 bases). The clonotype comes from a man aged 30 to 45 in good health. CDR3 sequence reads: CAARSFQGEGSHTEAFF. CDR3 in DNA: TGTGCCGCCCGTAGTTTTCAGGGCGAGGGGAGCCACACTGAAGCTTTCTTT.